Each of the 27 T cell receptor beta chains below was sequenced from the same sample in a study of cytomegalovirus exposure and HLA in healthy donors. The repertoire was sequenced with immunoSEQ multiplex PCR; TCRdb's copy has only in-frame clones and lacks some. The sample holds 300,000 to 350,000 clones, roughly 90% seen once. The sample taken for sequencing was PBMCs. These receptors all stem from a man aged 30 to 45 in good health and CMV-seronegative.

The genes are TRBV5-5 and TRBJ2-1, with 11 bases identical to TRBD2. Germline CDR1 reads SGHKS; CDR2 reads YYEKEE (reference sequence). Losses at the gene ends were 5 bases for V and 4 bases for J; bases not matched to a gene: 8. This CDR3 has 16 amino acids. CDR3 amino acids: CASSFTGLAEYNEQFF. The CDR3 DNA is TGTGCCAGCAGTTTTACGGGACTAGCGGAATACAATGAGCAGTTCTTC.

The chain employs TRBV10-2 and TRBJ2-6, with D perhaps matching TRBD1 (5 bases). The CDR3 covers 17 residues. In germline, CDR1 is WSHSY, CDR2 SAAADI. The germline V and J ends were trimmed by 4 bases and 1 base, with 14 bases remaining between them. The CDR3 DNA follows: TGCGCCAGCAGTGGGTCTTGGGGCACGTCTGGGGCCAACGTCCTGACTTTC. Amino acids: CASSGSWGTSGANVLTF.

In regard to this clone: Other DNA sequences from this sample encode an identical CDR3 as well. The chain employs TRBV19 and TRBJ1-1; TRBD1 is a possible D gene (5 bases). CDR1 and CDR2 (germline): LNHDA, SQIVND (reference sequence). V shed 8 bases and J shed 2 bases, with 9 bases lying between them. This CDR3 has 12 amino acids. This CDR3 is CASSRGNTEAFF. CDR3 bases: TGTGCCAGTTCAAGGGGCAACACTGAAGCTTTCTTT.

The genes are TRBV27 and TRBJ2-1, with 11 positions matching TRBD2. The CDR3 extends over 19 amino acids. Germline loops: CDR1 MNHEY, CDR2 SMNVEV (reference sequence). J was trimmed by 7 bases and V by 3 bases; bases with no gene match: 17. The CDR3 region has the DNA TGTGCCAGCAGTTTCAATGGCATTTTTAGCGGGGGGGCCGCGAATGAGCAGTTCTTC. Translating it yields CASSFNGIFSGGAANEQFF.

This chain connects TRBV9 to TRBJ2-1; 9 bases line up with TRBD2. With 5 bases clipped from V and 5 bases from J, the junction kept 8 bases outside the gene matches. The CDR3 loop spans 15 amino acids. Germline V gene lookup returns CDR1 SGDLS and CDR2 YYNGEE. The CDR3 protein is CASSRGLALNNEQFF. In DNA form, the CDR3 reads TGTGCCAGCAGTAGAGGACTAGCGTTGAACAATGAGCAGTTCTTC.

V usage is TRBV27 and J usage is TRBJ1-2; D is unresolved. This CDR3 has 15 amino acids. V lost 6 bases and J 0 bases, leaving 14 bases between the germline ends. CDR1 is MNHEY, CDR2 SMNVEV, per germline (reference sequence). DNA for the CDR3: TGTGCCAGCAGCCCTCAGCCGGGAACTAACTATGGCTACACCTTC. Protein product: CASSPQPGTNYGYTF.

This chain links TRBV6-5 with TRBJ1-2; TRBD1 aligns across 7 bases. In germline, CDR1 is MNHEY, CDR2 SVGAGI. This CDR3 has 14 residues. With 5 bases clipped from V and 5 bases from J, the junction kept 8 bases outside the gene matches. This CDR3 is CASSPPGGRYGYTF. Written as DNA, the CDR3 is TGTGCCAGCAGTCCTCCAGGGGGTAGATATGGCTACACCTTC.

The V and J genes are TRBV18 and TRBJ1-1; D is unresolved. The CDR3 runs to 14 residues. The germline gives CDR1 KGHSH, CDR2 LQKENI. V was pared by 3 bases and J by 7 bases, with 15 bases between. The CDR3 loop is CASSPPFYDNEAFF. CDR3 nucleotides: TGTGCCAGCTCACCCCCCTTCTACGACAATGAAGCTTTCTTT.

The V and J genes are TRBV7-9 and TRBJ2-5; perhaps TRBD1 as D (6 bases). CDR1 and CDR2 from the germline V gene are SEHNR and FQNEAQ (reference sequence). The CDR3 length is 13 residues. The V and J ends lost 1 base and 3 bases respectively, with 6 bases between them. Here the CDR3 DNA reads TGTGCCAGCAGCTTAGGGACAGAAGAGACCCAGTACTTC. Translation gives CASSLGTEETQYF.

The rearrangement links TRBV4-2 to TRBJ1-2; maybe TRBD1 (6 bases). Trimming removed 0 bases at V and 2 bases at J, with 19 bases between. The CDR3 is made up of 18 amino acids. The germline V gene has CDR1 LGHNA and CDR2 YNFKEQ. As DNA, the CDR3 is TGTGCCAGCAGCCAAGATCTGTCCCCCCTGGGGGCAAACTATGGCTACACCTTC. Translated, it gives CASSQDLSPLGANYGYTF.

This clone appeared once. This chain links TRBV5-4 with TRBJ1-2; no reliable D call. V was trimmed by 4 bases and J by 7 bases, leaving 14 bases between them. CDR1 and CDR2 from the germline V gene are SGHNT and YYREEE (reference sequence). There are 13 residues in the CDR3. DNA for the CDR3: TGTGCCAGCAGCCCCGGAGGGTTCCGTGGCTACACCTTC. Its translation is CASSPGGFRGYTF.

The V gene is TRBV9, the J gene TRBJ1-2; D perhaps matches TRBD1 (5 bases). The CDR3 consists of 15 residues. The ends were cut back, 3 bases at V and 3 bases at J, with 15 bases in the middle. CDR1 is SGDLS and CDR2 is YYNGEE in the germline V gene. The chain's CDR3 is CASSERGGDDYGYTF. CDR3 nucleotides: TGTGCCAGCAGCGAAAGGGGAGGGGACGACTATGGCTACACCTTC.

The chain has TRBV10-2 and TRBJ1-1; TRBD1 matches at 8 bases. Germline V gives CDR1 WSHSY, CDR2 SAAADI. This CDR3 comprises 15 residues. J lost 4 bases, V lost 8 bases, and 12 bases had no gene match. The CDR3 DNA follows: TGCGCCAGCTCCAGTTCTACAGGGGGGGTCACTGAAGCTTTCTTT. It specifies CASSSSTGGVTEAFF.

The V and J genes are TRBV6-5 and TRBJ2-7; 9 nucleotides align to TRBD1. The CDR3 covers 14 residues. From germline, CDR1 is MNHEY and CDR2 SVGAGI. Trimming at V came to 2 bases and at J to 3 bases, leaving 2 bases not matched to a gene. The CDR3 coding sequence is TGTGCCAGCAGTTACGGGGGACAGGGCTACGAGCAGTACTTC. This gives the protein CASSYGGQGYEQYF.

V gene TRBV6-5 combines with J gene TRBJ1-6; the match to TRBD1 covers 9 bases. Germline assignment: CDR1 MNHEY and CDR2 SVGAGI. There are 14 residues in the CDR3. V lost 7 bases and J lost 8; bases outside the gene matches: 6. CDR3 DNA: TGTGCCAGCACACCAAGGGACAGGGATTCACCCCTCCACTTT. Protein: CASTPRDRDSPLHF.

V usage is TRBV5-5 and J usage is TRBJ2-3; 7 nucleotides match TRBD1. The V and J ends lost 2 bases and 2 bases, in that order; junction bases with no gene match: 2. This CDR3 is 14 amino acids long. Germline V gene sequence: CDR1 SGHKS, CDR2 YYEKEE (reference sequence). The CDR3 nucleotides are TGTGCCAGCAGCTTACAGGGGTACACAGATACGCAGTATTTT. Amino acids: CASSLQGYTDTQYF. Together with reference TRBV5-5 and TRBJ2-3, the CDR3 gives the full variable domain: DAGVTQSPTHLIKTRGQQVTLRCSPISGHKSVSWYQQVLGQGPQFIFQYYEKEERGRGNFPDRFSARQFPNYSSELNVNALLLGDSALYLCASSLQGYTDTQYFGPGTRLTVL.

The chain recombines TRBV30 with TRBJ2-1; no clear D. CDR3 length: 13 amino acids. Germline lookup yields CDR1 GTSNPN and CDR2 SVGIG (reference sequence). Trimming removed 2 bases at V and 4 bases at J, with 9 bases between. CDR3: CAWSPGLYNEQFF. CDR3 nucleotide sequence: TGTGCCTGGAGTCCCGGGTTGTACAATGAGCAGTTCTTC.

The J gene is TRBJ1-2, the V gene TRBV27; D uncertain. This CDR3 spans 13 amino acids. Per germline, CDR1 MNHEY and CDR2 SMNVEV (reference sequence). The ends were cut back, 4 bases at V and 4 bases at J, with 10 bases in the middle. CDR3 sequence reads: CASSSSGGYGYTF. CDR3 DNA sequence: TGTGCCAGCAGTTCCTCCGGTGGCTATGGCTACACCTTC.

The rearrangement joins TRBV5-1 to TRBJ1-4; 10 bases are shared with TRBD1. The CDR3 has 14 amino acids. V gave up 4 bases and J gave up 7 bases; unmatched junction bases: 4. The germline V gene has CDR1 SGHRS and CDR2 YFSETQ. The CDR3 spells CASSPDRGLEKLFF. CDR3 nucleotide sequence: TGCGCCAGCAGCCCTGACAGGGGGCTTGAAAAACTGTTTTTT.

In this sample, this clone turned up a few times. The rearrangement links TRBV6-5 to TRBJ1-6; 10 nucleotides match TRBD1. The CDR3 loop spans 16 amino acids. V was clipped by 0 bases and J by 8 bases; unmatched bases: 4. Germline values: CDR1 MNHEY, CDR2 SVGAGI. For the CDR3, the DNA is TGTGCCAGCAGTTACTCGAGGGGGACAGGGGATTCACCCCTCCACTTT. Its translation is CASSYSRGTGDSPLHF.

The chain combines TRBV25-1 with TRBJ2-5, with 10 bases aligning to TRBD2. The ends lost 8 bases at V and 2 bases at J; junction bases unmatched: 11. Germline assignment: CDR1 MGHDK and CDR2 SYGVNS. This CDR3 has 16 amino acids. Written as DNA, the CDR3 is TGTGCCAGCCGAAACAGCGGGGGGGCGGTTCAAGAGACCCAGTACTTC. Translated: CASRNSGGAVQETQYF. Combining the CDR3 with reference TRBV25-1 and TRBJ2-5 gives the whole variable domain EADIYQTPRYLVIGTGKKITLECSQTMGHDKMYWYQQDPGMELHLIHYSYGVNSTEKGDLSSESTVSRIRTEHFPLTLESARPSHTSQYLCASRNSGGAVQETQYFGPGTRLLVL.

The V gene is TRBV5-6, the J gene TRBJ2-7; 9 positions agree with TRBD1. The CDR3 length is 13 residues. Germline V gene sequence: CDR1 SGHDT, CDR2 YYEEEE. With V trimmed by 5 bases and J by 7 bases, 7 bases remained unmatched. In DNA form, the CDR3 reads TGTGCCAGCAGGCTTACAGGGGGCTGGGAGCAGTACTTC. Its protein is CASRLTGGWEQYF.

This chain links TRBV2 with TRBJ2-5, with TRBD1 matching 8 bases. Germline CDR1 and CDR2: SNHLY and FYNNEI. V lost 8 bases and J lost 5; bases outside the gene matches: 13. The CDR3 has 15 amino acids. CDR3 DNA: TGTGCCAGCTTGGACAGGGAGGAGAGGCGGGAGACCCAGTACTTC. Translated: CASLDREERRETQYF.

The chain employs TRBV4-2 and TRBJ2-5; a weak D match, TRBD2 (6 bases). The CDR3 is 17 amino acids. Germline V gene lookup returns CDR1 LGHNA and CDR2 YNFKEQ. The V gene lost 0 bases and the J gene lost 2 bases, with 16 bases spanning the gap. The CDR3 sequence: CASSQDLTGGLQETQYF. The CDR3 nucleotides read TGTGCCAGCAGCCAAGATCTAACTGGAGGGCTTCAAGAGACCCAGTACTTC.

The chain combines TRBV18 with TRBJ1-3, with 9 nucleotides matching TRBD1. With 4 bases clipped from V and 4 bases from J, the junction kept 8 bases outside the gene matches. The CDR3 runs to 16 residues. Per the germline V gene, CDR1 is KGHSH and CDR2 is LQKENI. CDR3 in amino acids: CASSLTQGAKGNTIYF. Here the CDR3 DNA reads TGTGCCAGCTCACTTACACAGGGGGCGAAAGGAAACACCATATATTTT. Using reference TRBV18 and TRBJ1-3 for the parts outside the CDR3, the full variable domain is NAGVMQNPRHLVRRRGQEARLRCSPMKGHSHVYWYRQLPEEGLKFMVYLQKENIIDESGMPKERFSAEFPKEGPSILRIQQVVRGDSAAYFCASSLTQGAKGNTIYFGEGSWLTVV.

This clone was detected only a few times. J is TRBJ1-2 and V is TRBV6-6, with D uncertain. Trimming removed 3 bases at V and 2 bases at J, with 7 bases between. The CDR3 runs 13 residues. Looked up from germline, CDR1 is MNHNY and CDR2 is SVGAGI (reference sequence). The CDR3 bases are TGTGCCAGCAGTTATTCCGAGAACTATGGCTACACCTTC. Encoded protein: CASSYSENYGYTF.

There are a few counts of this clone. This chain links TRBV19 with TRBJ2-7; 11 nucleotides match TRBD1. The CDR3 is 15 residues long. V lost 4 bases and J lost 2; bases outside the gene matches: 4. Germline CDR1 is LNHDA and CDR2 is SQIVND (reference sequence). The CDR3 sequence: CASSTLGQGAYEQYF. CDR3 in DNA: TGTGCCAGTAGTACCCTGGGACAGGGGGCCTACGAGCAGTACTTC.